One sample yielded the 18 T cell receptor beta chains listed below, sequenced in a study of T cells in Graves' hyperthyroidism and ophthalmopathy. Amplification of TCR beta CDR3 regions was performed using RNA transcripts as template. Researchers ran a first-round RT-PCR on the TCR CDR3 using the HTBI primer set. Using its own MiXCR run on the multiplex PCR reads, TCRdb lists one record per CDR3 protein. The sample lists about 640,000 distinct CDR3 sequences; 20% were seen once. Sequencing used blood. The source is a young man with Graves' ophthalmopathy.

This clonotype occurred a few times. This chain joins TRBV5-1 and TRBJ2-3, with D possibly being TRBD1 (6 bases). The CDR3 length is 14 residues. V gave up 2 bases and J gave up 4 bases, with 11 bases separating them. Germline loops: CDR1 SGHRS, CDR2 YFSETQ. The CDR3 DNA sequence: TGCGCCAGCAGCTTAACTGAGGGGGCAGATACGCAGTATTTT. Encoded protein: CASSLTEGADTQYF.

The chain joins TRBV15 to TRBJ2-2; D might be TRBD1 or TRBD2, each matching 5 bases. This CDR3 is built from 16 residues. Trimming removed 4 bases at V and 7 bases at J, with 19 bases between. CDR1 and CDR2 from the germline V gene are LNHNV and YYDKDF (reference sequence). This chain's CDR3 is CATSTTRDRLIGELFF. For the CDR3, the DNA is TGTGCCACCAGCACTACACGGGACCGGCTAATCGGGGAGCTGTTTTTT.

This chain uses TRBV5-8 with TRBJ2-1, with D tentatively TRBD2 (6 bases). The V end lost 9 bases, the J end lost 9 bases, and 28 bases lay between the germline ends. From germline, CDR1 is SGHTS and CDR2 YDEGEE. This CDR3 contains 16 residues. CDR3 protein: CATQVDSGLLAGEQFF. The CDR3 DNA reads as TGTGCCACCCAAGTTGACAGCGGATTACTAGCTGGTGAGCAGTTCTTC.

The table lists this clonotype with many counts. The V call is TRBV6-1, the J call TRBJ2-2, with 11 bases aligning to TRBD2. The V gene's germline CDR1 is MNHNS and CDR2 SASEGT. Trimming at V came to 7 bases and at J to 4 bases, leaving 17 bases not matched to a gene. This CDR3 is 19 amino acids long. The CDR3 spells CASTYSGNSGRAGTGELFF. CDR3 sequence (DNA): TGTGCCAGCACTTATTCAGGAAATAGCGGGAGGGCAGGCACCGGGGAGCTGTTTTTT.

There are a few counts of this clonotype. J is TRBJ2-5 and V is TRBV3-1, with D possibly matching TRBD2 (6 bases). With 1 base removed from V and 4 bases from J, the gap between germline ends came to 28 bases. Germline V gene data show CDR1 as LGHDT and CDR2 as YNNKEL (reference sequence). This CDR3 has 20 residues. The CDR3 DNA is TGTGCCAGCAGCCAAGTGGCCGGGGCTGGGCGGGAAAGGGGAGCAGAGACCCAGTACTTC. As protein: CASSQVAGAGRERGAETQYF.

This chain joins TRBV7-2 and TRBJ2-7; tentatively, D is TRBD2 (6 bases). Germline values: CDR1 SGHTA, CDR2 FQGNSA. V lost 5 bases to trimming and J lost 7 bases, with 18 bases between them. The CDR3 sequence is 14 residues long. The CDR3 region is CASSSRDSKWEQYF. The CDR3 DNA is TGTGCCAGCAGCAGCCGGGACTCCAAATGGGAGCAGTACTTC.

This clonotype was recorded at least ten times. V gene TRBV3-1 combines with J gene TRBJ1-2; D remains ambiguous. The germline V gene has CDR1 LGHDT and CDR2 YNNKEL (reference sequence). The CDR3 extends over 14 amino acids. V gave up 4 bases and J gave up 6 bases, with 15 bases separating them. In DNA form, the CDR3 reads TGTGCCAGCAGCCCCCTTCTGCGGCTCGATGGCTACACCTTC. As protein: CASSPLLRLDGYTF.

This rearrangement joins TRBV27 to TRBJ1-4; D might be TRBD1 (5 bases). CDR1 MNHEY and CDR2 SMNVEV come from the germline V gene (reference sequence). V was shortened by 3 bases and J by 3 bases, with 11 bases between the two germline ends. The CDR3 has 15 residues. The CDR3 reads CASSLRRGANEKLFF. CDR3 coding DNA: TGTGCCAGCAGTTTGAGGCGGGGGGCTAATGAAAAACTGTTTTTT.

The chain combines TRBV5-1 with TRBJ2-5; D ambiguous. The CDR3 runs 13 residues. V was trimmed by 2 bases and J by 3 bases, leaving 8 bases between them. Per germline, CDR1 SGHRS and CDR2 YFSETQ. CDR3 protein: CASSFSPEETQYF. CDR3 coding DNA: TGCGCCAGCAGCTTCAGCCCTGAAGAGACCCAGTACTTC.

The rearrangement joins TRBV5-6 to TRBJ2-2; TRBD2 aligns across 10 bases. This CDR3 region has 17 residues. The germline gives CDR1 SGHDT, CDR2 YYEEEE. V shed 4 bases, J shed 7 bases, and the junction held 13 bases outside the gene matches. CDR3 in amino acids: CASSRKASGRSGGELFF. For the CDR3, the DNA is TGTGCCAGCAGCCGAAAAGCTAGCGGGAGATCGGGCGGGGAGCTGTTTTTT.

This clonotype was observed a few times. The rearrangement joins TRBV24-1 to TRBJ2-5; possible D gene TRBD1, 6 bases. The germline V and J ends were trimmed by 2 bases and 1 base, with 10 bases remaining between them. The CDR3 totals 15 residues. The germline V gene encodes CDR1 KGHDR and CDR2 SFDVKD. CDR3 DNA: TGTGCCACCAGTGATTCCCGGACAGCCCAAGAGACCCAGTACTTC. It encodes CATSDSRTAQETQYF.

A remark on this clonotype: A read error may explain this, as a much larger clone is one base away. The V gene is TRBV6-5, the J gene TRBJ2-1; 9 nucleotides match TRBD1. Trimming cost V 2 bases and J 9 bases; bases outside gene matches: 11. The CDR3 has 16 residues. In germline, CDR1 is MNHEY, CDR2 SVGAGI. CDR3 DNA sequence: TGTGCCAGCAGTTACACCAGGGGGACAGGGATCGGTGAGCAGTTCTTC. Amino acids: CASSYTRGTGIGEQFF.

This clonotype was observed a few times. The rearrangement joins TRBV12-3 or TRBV12-4 to TRBJ1-2, with D unresolved. The CDR3 spans 13 residues. The germline V and J ends were trimmed by 3 bases and 4 bases, with 9 bases remaining between them. CDR3 in amino acids: CASSFNLGYGYTF. CDR3 DNA: TGTGCCAGCAGTTTCAACCTCGGCTATGGCTACACCTTC.

This chain joins TRBV4-1 and TRBJ1-2; D not certain. CDR1 MGHRA and CDR2 YSYEKL come from the germline V gene. The CDR3 is 15 residues long. Trimming left V 3 bases short and J 7 bases short, with 18 bases between. The CDR3 spells CASSHPAVGKGGYTF. The CDR3 bases are TGCGCCAGCAGCCATCCGGCGGTGGGGAAGGGTGGCTACACCTTC.

The V call is TRBV7-2, the J call TRBJ2-1; D is uncertain. The CDR3 covers 15 residues. V was pared by 3 bases and J by 2 bases, with 11 bases between. CDR1 SGHTA and CDR2 FQGNSA come from the germline V gene. The CDR3 here is CASSFASEAYNEQFF. CDR3 DNA sequence: TGTGCCAGCAGCTTCGCCTCCGAGGCCTACAATGAGCAGTTCTTC.

This clonotype has a handful of counts. V gene TRBV30 combines with J gene TRBJ2-6; 7 bases agree with TRBD1. The trim removed 7 bases at V and 1 base at J, leaving 16 bases unmatched. This CDR3 spans 18 amino acids. CDR1 and CDR2 (germline): GTSNPN, SVGIG (reference sequence). The CDR3 here is CASSTIGGAGSGANVLTF. CDR3 bases: TGTGCCTCTTCCACGATAGGGGGCGCCGGGTCTGGGGCCAACGTCCTGACTTTC.

The table lists this clonotype with many counts. The DNA of the CDR3 is TGTGCCAGCAGCCAAGAAGTGACAGTGAACACTGAAGCTTTCTTT. Amino acids: CASSQEVTVNTEAFF. The chain has TRBV14 and TRBJ1-1, with D possibly matching TRBD1 (5 bases). The CDR3 covers 15 residues. CDR1 is SGHDN and CDR2 is FVKESK in the germline V gene. Trimming left V 0 bases short and J 0 bases short, with 8 bases between.

Only one count was recorded for this clonotype. The J gene is TRBJ1-2, the V gene TRBV4-1, with 12 bases that match TRBD1. Germline CDR1 and CDR2: MGHRA and YSYEKL. The J segment lost 8 bases and the V segment lost 3 bases, leaving 7 bases of the junction unmatched. This CDR3 is built from 15 residues. CDR3 in DNA: TGCGCCAGCAGCCATCCGGGACAGGGGGCGAGGGGCTACACCTTC. As protein: CASSHPGQGARGYTF.